One and the same sample provided the 20 T cell receptor beta chains below, sequenced in a study of T-cell memory formation after mild COVID-19. TCRdb re-derived calls from the 5' RACE reads in MiXCR, one entry per CDR3 protein. The data show 350,000 or so distinct CDR3 sequences, around 21% seen once. Source material: PBMCs or a T cell subset sorted from them (not recorded which). These receptors came from an adult woman who had mild COVID-19 (a few samples of this study predate the infection). Cell type and time point are not known.

CDR3 bases: TGTGCCAGCAGCAAACAGGAGGACTATGGCTACACCTTC. Protein sequence: CASSKQEDYGYTF. V is TRBV2 and J is TRBJ1-2; TRBD1 might be the D (5 bases). V gave up 6 bases and J gave up 3 bases, with 11 bases separating them. The germline gives CDR1 SNHLY, CDR2 FYNNEI. There are 13 residues in the CDR3.

The chain recombines TRBV6-5 with TRBJ2-5, with 9 bases aligning to TRBD1. Germline loops: CDR1 MNHEY, CDR2 SVGAGI. The CDR3 loop spans 16 amino acids. J was trimmed by 1 base and V by 2 bases; bases with no gene match: 5. The CDR3 is CASSYTLTGGQETQYF. CDR3 bases: TGTGCCAGCAGTTACACTCTGACAGGGGGCCAAGAGACCCAGTACTTC.

This clonotype was seen many times. The CDR3 nucleotides read TGTGCCAGCGCTAGGGGGTACGAGCAGTACTTC. Protein product: CASARGYEQYF. V gene TRBV6-5 combines with J gene TRBJ2-7, with a tentative D call TRBD1 (6 bases). CDR3 length: 11 amino acids. CDR1 and CDR2 (germline): MNHEY, SVGAGI. Trimming shortened V by 8 bases and J by 4 bases, and 9 bases separated the two germline ends.

This clonotype has just one count. The V call is TRBV29-1, the J call TRBJ2-4, with D maybe TRBD1 (6 bases). Trimming stripped 0 bases from V and 2 bases from J, with 14 bases between. The CDR3 length is 16 residues. In germline, CDR1 is SQVTM, CDR2 ANQGSEA. The CDR3 DNA is TGCAGCGTTGAAGAAGGCACAGGGAAATCCAAAAACATTCAGTACTTC. Translated, it gives CSVEEGTGKSKNIQYF.

The chain combines TRBV6-5 with TRBJ1-5; 9 bases match TRBD1. The germline gives CDR1 MNHEY, CDR2 SVGAGI. CDR3 length: 16 residues. V shed 6 bases, J shed 4 bases, and the junction held 10 bases outside the gene matches. The CDR3 coding sequence is TGTGCCAGCAGAGGGACAGGGATAAGTAGAAATCAGCCCCAGCATTTT. It specifies CASRGTGISRNQPQHF.

The rearrangement links TRBV7-3 to TRBJ2-3; D remains ambiguous. CDR1 SGHTA and CDR2 FQGTGA come from the germline V gene. The CDR3 is 14 residues long. V shed 1 base and J shed 0 bases, with 5 bases lying between them. The CDR3 sequence is CASSLNPSTDTQYF. CDR3 sequence (DNA): TGTGCCAGCAGCTTAAACCCAAGCACAGATACGCAGTATTTT.

The chain combines TRBV5-1 with TRBJ1-1; TRBD1 agrees at 8 bases. This CDR3 has 15 residues. Germline lookup yields CDR1 SGHRS and CDR2 YFSETQ. V was pared by 4 bases and J by 0 bases, with 5 bases of the junction left unmatched. DNA of the CDR3: TGCGCCAGCAGCCGGACAGGGCTCATGAACACTGAAGCTTTCTTT. Protein sequence: CASSRTGLMNTEAFF.

V is TRBV6-5 and J is TRBJ2-1, with D possibly matching TRBD1 (5 bases). This CDR3 has 11 amino acids. V was shortened by 2 bases and J by 15 bases, with 11 bases between the two germline ends. Germline CDR1 and CDR2: MNHEY and SVGAGI. CDR3 in DNA: TGTGCCAGCAGTTACGGTAGGGGAATGTTCTTC. Protein product: CASSYGRGMFF.

This clonotype was observed at least ten times. The rearrangement joins TRBV12-3 or TRBV12-4 to TRBJ2-1; TRBD2 agrees at 11 bases. This CDR3 contains 16 residues. J gave up 5 bases and V 8 bases, and 11 bases lay outside the gene matches. CDR3 coding DNA: TGTGCCAGCTCCCTGTTAGCGGGGGGGCCTAACAATGAGCAGTTCTTC. This codes for CASSLLAGGPNNEQFF.

The chain links TRBV10-3 to TRBJ1-1, with D unclear. CDR1 and CDR2 (germline): ENHRY, SYGVKD. This CDR3 is 14 amino acids long. Trimming cost V 4 bases and J 2 bases, with 11 bases left between them. This CDR3 reads CAISVSGVNTEAFF. DNA for the CDR3: TGTGCCATCAGTGTCAGCGGTGTAAACACTGAAGCTTTCTTT.

This rearrangement joins TRBV18 to TRBJ2-7; possible D gene TRBD2, 6 bases. Per the germline V gene, CDR1 is KGHSH and CDR2 is LQKENI. The CDR3 sequence is 16 residues long. Trimming shortened V by 2 bases and J by 5 bases, and 19 bases separated the two germline ends. DNA of the CDR3: TGTGCCAGCTCACCATGGAAGGGAGGACCGCCCGACGAGCAGTACTTC. The encoded protein is CASSPWKGGPPDEQYF. Drawing the rest from reference TRBV18 and TRBJ2-7, the complete variable domain is NAGVMQNPRHLVRRRGQEARLRCSPMKGHSHVYWYRQLPEEGLKFMVYLQKENIIDESGMPKERFSAEFPKEGPSILRIQQVVRGDSAAYFCASSPWKGGPPDEQYFGPGTRLTVT.

The chain couples TRBV6-1 to TRBJ1-6; no definite D call. Trimming took 3 bases from V and 0 from J, leaving 9 bases between them. The germline gives CDR1 MNHNS, CDR2 SASEGT. There are 16 residues in the CDR3. Written as DNA, the CDR3 is TGTGCCAGCAGTGACCACATACTCTCCTATAATTCACCCCTCCACTTT. It specifies CASSDHILSYNSPLHF.

This clonotype was seen repeatedly, ten times or more. This chain uses TRBV20-1 with TRBJ2-3; 10 bases agree with TRBD2. V shed 7 bases and J 6 bases; nucleotides not matched to a gene: 7. CDR3 length: 13 residues. In germline, CDR1 is DFQATT, CDR2 SNEGSKA (reference sequence). In DNA form, the CDR3 reads TGCAGTGTTTCGGGACTAGCGTCGGATACGCAGTATTTT. The encoded protein is CSVSGLASDTQYF.

This clonotype was counted a few times. The chain employs TRBV4-1 and TRBJ1-5, with no clear D. V lost 1 base and J 4 bases, leaving 8 bases between the germline ends. Germline CDR1 and CDR2: MGHRA and YSYEKL. CDR3 length equals 14 residues. The CDR3 DNA reads as TGCGCCAGCAGCCAAGGGTCAAATAATCAGCCCCAGCATTTT. As protein: CASSQGSNNQPQHF.

Only one count was recorded for this clonotype. The V gene is TRBV7-9, the J gene TRBJ2-3; the D is unclear. Trimming removed 8 bases from V and 4 bases from J, with 13 bases in between. The germline gives CDR1 SEHNR, CDR2 FQNEAQ (reference sequence). The CDR3 is 13 residues long. The chain's CDR3 is CASGDSFSDTQYF. CDR3 bases: TGTGCCAGCGGCGACTCATTCTCAGATACGCAGTATTTT.

This clonotype turned up a few times. This chain links TRBV18 with TRBJ2-1; 10 bases map to TRBD2. Germline V CDR1 and CDR2: KGHSH, LQKENI. J gave up 7 bases and V 5 bases, and 11 bases lay outside the gene matches. CDR3 size: 16 residues. The chain's CDR3 is CASSEIAGGFGNEQFF. In DNA, the CDR3 is TGTGCCAGCTCAGAAATAGCGGGAGGTTTTGGGAATGAGCAGTTCTTC.

This clonotype was found many times. This chain joins TRBV12-3 or TRBV12-4 and TRBJ2-1; 7 nucleotides line up with TRBD2. This CDR3 is 18 amino acids long. Losses at the gene ends were 3 bases for V and 0 bases for J; bases not matched to a gene: 11. In DNA form, the CDR3 reads TGTGCCAGCAGTTTTTTTGGCGGGAGCCCTAGCTCCTACAATGAGCAGTTCTTC. It encodes CASSFFGGSPSSYNEQFF.

The chain combines TRBV7-9 with TRBJ1-1; no reliable D call. The CDR3 has 15 amino acids. V lost 2 bases to trimming and J lost 1 base, with 11 bases between them. Germline V CDR1 and CDR2: SEHNR, FQNEAQ (reference sequence). CDR3 residues: CASSLLFVRNTEAFF. For the CDR3, the DNA is TGTGCCAGCAGCTTACTTTTTGTTAGGAACACTGAAGCTTTCTTT.

The chain uses TRBV6-6 and TRBJ1-1, with a weak D call TRBD1 (5 bases). V was clipped by 8 bases and J by 2 bases, with 15 bases between them. The CDR3 has 14 amino acids. From germline, CDR1 is MNHNY and CDR2 SVGAGI (reference sequence). The CDR3 loop is CASLMRGANTEAFF. The CDR3 DNA follows: TGTGCCAGCCTTATGAGGGGAGCAAACACTGAAGCTTTCTTT.

This clonotype was counted many times. The chain carries TRBV6-2 or TRBV6-3 and TRBJ1-1; D call uncertain. The V gene lost 6 bases and the J gene lost 4 bases, with 15 bases spanning the gap. CDR1 is MNHEY and CDR2 is SVGEGT in the germline V gene. This CDR3 has 14 amino acids. CDR3 bases: TGTGCCAGCAGCGACCCGGGGTGGAGCACTGAAGCTTTCTTT. It specifies CASSDPGWSTEAFF.